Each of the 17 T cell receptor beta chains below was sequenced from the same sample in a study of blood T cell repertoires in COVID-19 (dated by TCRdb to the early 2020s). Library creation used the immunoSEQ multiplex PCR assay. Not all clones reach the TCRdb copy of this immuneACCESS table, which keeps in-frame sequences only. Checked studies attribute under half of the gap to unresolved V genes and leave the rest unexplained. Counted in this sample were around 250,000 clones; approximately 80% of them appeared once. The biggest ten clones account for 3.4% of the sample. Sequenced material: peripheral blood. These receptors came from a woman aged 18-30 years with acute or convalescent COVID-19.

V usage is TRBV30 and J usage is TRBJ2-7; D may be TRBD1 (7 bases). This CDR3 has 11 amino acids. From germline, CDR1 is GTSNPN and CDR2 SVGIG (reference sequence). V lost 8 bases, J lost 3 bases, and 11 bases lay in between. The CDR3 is CAGGGGYEQYF. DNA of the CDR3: TGTGCCGGAGGGGGCGGCTACGAGCAGTACTTC.

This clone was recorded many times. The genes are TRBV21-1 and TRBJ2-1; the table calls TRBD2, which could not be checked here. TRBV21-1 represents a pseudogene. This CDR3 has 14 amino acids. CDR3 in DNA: TGTGCCAGCACCGGGGGGGATGCTGGAAATGAGCAGTTCTTC. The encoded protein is CASTGGDAGNEQFF.

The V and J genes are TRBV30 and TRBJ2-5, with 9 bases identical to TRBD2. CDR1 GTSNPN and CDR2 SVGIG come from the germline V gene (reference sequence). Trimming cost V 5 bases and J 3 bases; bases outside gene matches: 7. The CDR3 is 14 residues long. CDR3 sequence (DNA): TGTGCCTGGTTTACCTCTAGCGGGAAAGAGACCCAGTACTTC. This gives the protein CAWFTSSGKETQYF. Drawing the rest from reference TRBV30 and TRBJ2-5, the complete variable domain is SQTIHQWPATLVQPVGSPLSLECTVEGTSNPNLYWYRQAAGRGLQLLFYSVGIGQISSEVPQNLSASRPQDRQFILSSKKLLLSDSGFYLCAWFTSSGKETQYFGPGTRLLVL.

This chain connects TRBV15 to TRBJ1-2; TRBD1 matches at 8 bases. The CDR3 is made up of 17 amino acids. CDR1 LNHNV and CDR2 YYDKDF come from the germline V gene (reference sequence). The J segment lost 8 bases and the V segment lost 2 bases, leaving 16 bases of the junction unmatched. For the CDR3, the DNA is TGTGCCACCAGCAGAACAAGCCCGGACAGGGCGCTCGACGGCTACACCTTC. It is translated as CATSRTSPDRALDGYTF. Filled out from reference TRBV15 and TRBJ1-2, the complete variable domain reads DAMVIQNPRYQVTQFGKPVTLSCSQTLNHNVMYWYQQKSSQAPKLLFHYYDKDFNNEADTPDNFQSRRPNTSFCFLDIRSPGLGDTAMYLCATSRTSPDRALDGYTFGSGTRLTVV.

CDR3 amino acids: CAISEVALHNEQFF. Written as DNA, the CDR3 is TGTGCCATCAGTGAAGTAGCGCTACACAATGAGCAGTTCTTC. This chain links TRBV10-3 with TRBJ2-1; a possible D gene is TRBD2 (5 bases). Trimming took 3 bases from V and 5 from J, leaving 11 bases between them. The CDR3 spans 14 residues. The V gene's germline CDR1 is ENHRY and CDR2 SYGVKD.

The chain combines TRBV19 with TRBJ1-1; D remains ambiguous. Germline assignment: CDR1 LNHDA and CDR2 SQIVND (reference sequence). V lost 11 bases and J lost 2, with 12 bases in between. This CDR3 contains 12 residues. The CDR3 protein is CACGLLNTEAFF. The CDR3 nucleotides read TGTGCCTGCGGTCTCCTAAACACTGAAGCTTTCTTT. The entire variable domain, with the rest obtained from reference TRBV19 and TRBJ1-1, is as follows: DGGITQSPKYLFRKEGQNVTLSCEQNLNHDAMYWYRQDPGQGLRLIYYSQIVNDFQKGDIAEGYSVSREKKESFPLTVTSAQKNPTAFYLCACGLLNTEAFFGQGTRLTVV.

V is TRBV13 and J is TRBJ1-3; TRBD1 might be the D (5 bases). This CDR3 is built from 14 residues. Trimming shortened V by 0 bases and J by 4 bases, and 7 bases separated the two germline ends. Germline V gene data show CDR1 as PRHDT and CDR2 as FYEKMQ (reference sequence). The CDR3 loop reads CASSLGTEGNTIYF. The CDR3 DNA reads TGTGCCAGCAGCTTAGGGACAGAAGGAAACACCATATATTTT.

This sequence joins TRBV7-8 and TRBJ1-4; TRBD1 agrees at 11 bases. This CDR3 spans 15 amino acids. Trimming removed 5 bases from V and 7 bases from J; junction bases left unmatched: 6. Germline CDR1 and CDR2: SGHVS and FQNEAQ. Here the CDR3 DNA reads TGTGCCAGCAGCCCTCGGACAGGGGGCATTGAAAAACTGTTTTTT. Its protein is CASSPRTGGIEKLFF.

CDR3 region: CASSEPPPWDRGSYEQYF. CDR3 DNA sequence: TGTGCCAGCAGCGAACCTCCACCTTGGGACAGGGGTAGCTACGAGCAGTACTTC. J is TRBJ2-7 and V is TRBV6-1; 10 nucleotides agree with TRBD1. J was trimmed by 3 bases and V by 6 bases; bases with no gene match: 17. Germline V gene lookup returns CDR1 MNHNS and CDR2 SASEGT. CDR3 length: 18 amino acids.

The CDR3 is CSVISSGTNTGELFF. The CDR3 DNA reads as TGCAGCGTTATATCTAGCGGGACGAACACCGGGGAGCTGTTTTTT. This chain links TRBV29-1 with TRBJ2-2; 9 nucleotides line up with TRBD2. Per germline, CDR1 SQVTM and CDR2 ANQGSEA. V shed 5 bases and J 0 bases; nucleotides not matched to a gene: 4. CDR3 length: 15 residues.

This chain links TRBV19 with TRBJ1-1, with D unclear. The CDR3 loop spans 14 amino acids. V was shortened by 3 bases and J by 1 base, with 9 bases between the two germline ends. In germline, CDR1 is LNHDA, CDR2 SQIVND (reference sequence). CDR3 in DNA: TGTGCCAGTAGTATTGCTCGGGGGAACACTGAAGCTTTCTTT. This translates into CASSIARGNTEAFF. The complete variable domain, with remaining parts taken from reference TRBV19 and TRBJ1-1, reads DGGITQSPKYLFRKEGQNVTLSCEQNLNHDAMYWYRQDPGQGLRLIYYSQIVNDFQKGDIAEGYSVSREKKESFPLTVTSAQKNPTAFYLCASSIARGNTEAFFGQGTRLTVV.

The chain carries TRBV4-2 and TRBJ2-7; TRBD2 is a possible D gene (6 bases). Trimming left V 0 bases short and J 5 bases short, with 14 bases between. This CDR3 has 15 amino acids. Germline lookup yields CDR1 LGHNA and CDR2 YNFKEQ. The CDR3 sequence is CASSQEGGAAHEQYF. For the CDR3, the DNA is TGTGCCAGCAGCCAAGAGGGGGGAGCGGCCCACGAGCAGTACTTC.

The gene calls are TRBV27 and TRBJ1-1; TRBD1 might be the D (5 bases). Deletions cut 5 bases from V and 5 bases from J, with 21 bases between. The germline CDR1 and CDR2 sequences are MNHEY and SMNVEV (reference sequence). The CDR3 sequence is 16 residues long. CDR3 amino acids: CASSPWGEGVRTEAFF. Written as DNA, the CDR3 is TGTGCCAGCAGTCCTTGGGGGGAGGGTGTAAGGACTGAAGCTTTCTTT.

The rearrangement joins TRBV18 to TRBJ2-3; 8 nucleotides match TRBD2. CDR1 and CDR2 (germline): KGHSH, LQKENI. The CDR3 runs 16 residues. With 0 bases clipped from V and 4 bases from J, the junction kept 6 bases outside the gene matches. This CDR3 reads CASSPPGLGGADTQYF. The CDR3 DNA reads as TGTGCCAGCTCACCACCGGGACTAGGGGGAGCAGATACGCAGTATTTT.

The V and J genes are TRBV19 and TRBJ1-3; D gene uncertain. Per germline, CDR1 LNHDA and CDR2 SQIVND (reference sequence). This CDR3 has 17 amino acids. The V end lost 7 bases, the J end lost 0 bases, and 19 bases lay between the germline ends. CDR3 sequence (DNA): TGTGCCAGTATCCACATAGGAAACAGCCCCTCTGGAAACACCATATATTTT. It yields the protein CASIHIGNSPSGNTIYF.

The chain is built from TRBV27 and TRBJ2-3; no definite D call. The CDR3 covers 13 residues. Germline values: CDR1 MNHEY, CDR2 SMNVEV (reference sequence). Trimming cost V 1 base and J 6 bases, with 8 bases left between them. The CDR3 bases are TGTGCCAGCAGTTTATTTCCGTCGGATACGCAGTATTTT. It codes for CASSLFPSDTQYF.

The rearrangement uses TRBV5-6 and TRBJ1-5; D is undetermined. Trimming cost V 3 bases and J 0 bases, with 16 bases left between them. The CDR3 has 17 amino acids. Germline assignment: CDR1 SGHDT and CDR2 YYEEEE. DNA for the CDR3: TGTGCCAGCAGCTCTTCCGTCGTTCAGTATAGCAATCAGCCCCAGCATTTT. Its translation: CASSSSVVQYSNQPQHF.